This TCR beta chain was identified during a study of blood T cell repertoires in COVID-19. The protocol was immunoSEQ multiplex PCR, while the TCRdb copy is restricted to in-frame clones and leaves out a portion. This table has roughly 110,000 clones, 80% to 90% appearing once. This CDR3 contains 14 residues. Germline-derived CDR1 and CDR2 are SQVTM and ANQGSEA. The V and J ends lost 4 bases and 7 bases, in that order; junction bases with no gene match: 11. The sample was peripheral blood. The chain has TRBV29-1 and TRBJ2-3; 7 bases are a match to TRBD2. This receptor was obtained from a man aged 40-49 years with active or convalescent COVID-19. The DNA for the CDR3 is TGCAGCGTTGTTGGACTAGACAATTCGAATACGCAGTATTTT. Protein: CSVVGLDNSNTQYF.